The table lists the clone carrying this TCR beta chain with a count of one. Found in a library prepared for alpha chains, this beta chain is an off-target read, and its abundance has little meaning. Every TCR cDNA molecule bore a unique molecular identifier. MiXCR, run by TCRdb on the 5' RACE reads, gives a single entry per CDR3 protein. Among 10,000 to 15,000 distinct CDR3 sequences listed, 3% to 5% were seen once. The sample originates from a study of spatial heterogeneity in lung cancer. Study background: Sequence detection consistently recorded a greater number of beta-chain than alpha-chain sequences. Raw sequencing reads included, on average, more than ten appearances of each unique TCR and UMI combination.

Time point specified: sample taken at primary tumor resection. No cell sorting; template was whole RNA from tumor, lung tissue or PBMC. Samples came from 65 to 75 TRACERx patients with untreated early-stage lung cancer. This CDR3 has 15 amino acids. The germline V gene has CDR1 MNHEY and CDR2 SVGAGI. V dropped 0 bases and J dropped 5; count of bases not matched to a gene: 3. The clonotype comes from a male donor with early-stage non-small cell lung cancer. The sequencing here drew on PBMCs, taken at surgery. The chain uses TRBV6-5 and TRBJ2-7; TRBD1 matches 11 bases. CDR3 coding DNA: TGTGCCAGCAGTTACTCCGGACAGGGGGCACACGAGCAGTACTTC. Translation gives CASSYSGQGAHEQYF.